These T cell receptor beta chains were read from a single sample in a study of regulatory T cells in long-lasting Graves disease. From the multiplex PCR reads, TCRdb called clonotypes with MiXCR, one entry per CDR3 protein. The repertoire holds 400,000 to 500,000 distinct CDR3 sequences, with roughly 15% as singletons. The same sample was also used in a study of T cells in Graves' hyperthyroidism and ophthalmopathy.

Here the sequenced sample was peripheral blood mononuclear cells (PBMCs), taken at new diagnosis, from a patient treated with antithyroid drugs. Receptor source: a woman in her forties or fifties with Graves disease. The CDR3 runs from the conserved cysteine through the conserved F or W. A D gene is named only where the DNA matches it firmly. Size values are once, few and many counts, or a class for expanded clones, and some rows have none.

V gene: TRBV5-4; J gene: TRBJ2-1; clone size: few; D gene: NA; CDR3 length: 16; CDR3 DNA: TGTGCCAGCAGCTTGCTAGCGCGAGCAGATCTCAATGAGCAGTTCTTC; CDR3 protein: CASSLLARADLNEQFF
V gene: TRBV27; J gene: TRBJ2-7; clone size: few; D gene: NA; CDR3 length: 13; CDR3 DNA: TGTGCCAGCAGTCACCGACCGAGTTACGAGCAGTACTTC; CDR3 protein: CASSHRPSYEQYF
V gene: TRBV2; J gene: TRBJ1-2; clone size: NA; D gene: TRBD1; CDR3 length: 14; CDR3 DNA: TGTGCCAGCAGTACCCTTAGGGACAGTTATGGCTACACCTTC; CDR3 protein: CASSTLRDSYGYTF
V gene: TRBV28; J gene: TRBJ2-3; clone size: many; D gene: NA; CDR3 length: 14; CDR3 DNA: TGTGCCAGCAGTTCCGGGTCAAGCACAGATACGCAGTATTTT; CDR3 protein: CASSSGSSTDTQYF
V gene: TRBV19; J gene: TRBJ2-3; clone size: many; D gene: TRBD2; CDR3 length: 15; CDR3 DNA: TGTGCCAGCTCCGGACTAGCGACTAGCACAGATACGCAGTATTTT; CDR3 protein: CASSGLATSTDTQYF
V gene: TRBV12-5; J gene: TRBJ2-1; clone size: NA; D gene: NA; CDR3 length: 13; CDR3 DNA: TGTGCTAGTGGTTTGGTACTAGGCGGTGAGCAGTTCTTC; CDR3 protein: CASGLVLGGEQFF
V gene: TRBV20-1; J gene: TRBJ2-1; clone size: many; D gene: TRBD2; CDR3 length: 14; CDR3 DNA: TGCAGTGCTCCGCGGGAGTTGGGCTACAATGAGCAGTTCTTC; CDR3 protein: CSAPRELGYNEQFF
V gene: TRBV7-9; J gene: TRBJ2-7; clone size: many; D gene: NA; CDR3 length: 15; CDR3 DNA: TGTGCCAGCAGCTTAGAGTTGACACAGAACTACGAGCAGTACTTC; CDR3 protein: CASSLELTQNYEQYF
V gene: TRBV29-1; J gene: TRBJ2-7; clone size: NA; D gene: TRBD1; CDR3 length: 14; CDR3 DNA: TGCAGCGTTGGCCAGGGACAGGGTAGGAACGAGCAGTACTTC; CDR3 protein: CSVGQGQGRNEQYF
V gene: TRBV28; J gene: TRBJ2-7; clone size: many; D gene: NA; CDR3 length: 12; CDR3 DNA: TGTGCCAGCAGTTTTGAAGGGTTACAGCAGTACTTC; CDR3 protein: CASSFEGLQQYF
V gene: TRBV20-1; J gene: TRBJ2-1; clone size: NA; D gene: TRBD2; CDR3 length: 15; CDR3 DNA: TGCAGTGCTGGAGTAGCGGGAAGAGTCTACAATGAGCAGTTCTTC; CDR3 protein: CSAGVAGRVYNEQFF
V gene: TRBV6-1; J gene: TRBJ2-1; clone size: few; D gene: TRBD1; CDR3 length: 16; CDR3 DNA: TGTGCCAGCAGGGGTCCGAGGACAGGAGGTGACAATGAGCAGTTCTTC; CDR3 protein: CASRGPRTGGDNEQFF
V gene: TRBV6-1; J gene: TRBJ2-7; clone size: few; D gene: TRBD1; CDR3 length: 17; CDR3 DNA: TGTGCCAGCAGTGAGTACCACAGGGGGCTTTTGTCCTACGAGCAGTACTTC; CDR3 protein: CASSEYHRGLLSYEQYF
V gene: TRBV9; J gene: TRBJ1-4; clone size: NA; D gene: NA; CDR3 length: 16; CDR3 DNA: TGTGCCAGCAGCGTAGTAGGAGACGGTGGAAATGAAAAACTGTTTTTT; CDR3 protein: CASSVVGDGGNEKLFF
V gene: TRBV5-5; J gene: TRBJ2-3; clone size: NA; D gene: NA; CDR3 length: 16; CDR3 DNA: TGTGCCAGCAGCTGGGAACCGGAACTAGATTCAGATACGCAGTATTTT; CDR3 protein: CASSWEPELDSDTQYF
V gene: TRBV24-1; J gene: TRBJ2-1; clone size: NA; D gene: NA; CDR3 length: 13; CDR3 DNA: TGTGCCACGCATGGGACGGAAAACAATGAGCAGTTCTTC; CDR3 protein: CATHGTENNEQFF
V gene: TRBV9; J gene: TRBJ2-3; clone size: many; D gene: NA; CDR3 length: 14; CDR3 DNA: TGTGCCAGCAGCGTAGGGCTTCTCACAGATACGCAGTATTTT; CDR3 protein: CASSVGLLTDTQYF
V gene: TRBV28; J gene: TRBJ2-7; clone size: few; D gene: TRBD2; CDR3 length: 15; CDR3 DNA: TGTGCCAGCAGTTTAGCCGGGGAGGGTAACTACGAGCAGTACTTC; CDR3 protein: CASSLAGEGNYEQYF
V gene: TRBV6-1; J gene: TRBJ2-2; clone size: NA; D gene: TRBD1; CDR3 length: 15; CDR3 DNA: TGTGCCAGCAGAGAGGGACAGGGAGACACCGGGGAGCTGTTTTTT; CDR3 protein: CASREGQGDTGELFF
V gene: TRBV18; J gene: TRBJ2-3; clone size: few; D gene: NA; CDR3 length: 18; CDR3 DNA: TGTGCCAGCTCACCACCAAGGTCAGGGGTTGAAGGCACAGATACGCAGTATTTT; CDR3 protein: CASSPPRSGVEGTDTQYF
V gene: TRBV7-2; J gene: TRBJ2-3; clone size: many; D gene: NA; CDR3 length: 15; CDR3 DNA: TGTGCCAGCAGCTGGAGAGCGGATAGCACAGATACGCAGTATTTT; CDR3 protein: CASSWRADSTDTQYF
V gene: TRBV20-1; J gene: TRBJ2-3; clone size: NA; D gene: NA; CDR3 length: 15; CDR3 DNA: TGCAGTGCTAGAGATCGGGACTCCAGCACAGATACGCAGTATTTT; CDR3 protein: CSARDRDSSTDTQYF
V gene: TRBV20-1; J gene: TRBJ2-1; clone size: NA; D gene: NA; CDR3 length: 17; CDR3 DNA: TGCAGTGCTAGAGACCCATGGGCGCTTACGGTCAACAATGAGCAGTTCTTC; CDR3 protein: CSARDPWALTVNNEQFF
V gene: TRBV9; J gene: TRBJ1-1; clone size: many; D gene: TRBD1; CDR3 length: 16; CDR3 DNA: TGTGCCAGCAGCGGCGGACAGGGCCTTTTGAGGACTGAAGCTTTCTTT; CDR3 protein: CASSGGQGLLRTEAFF
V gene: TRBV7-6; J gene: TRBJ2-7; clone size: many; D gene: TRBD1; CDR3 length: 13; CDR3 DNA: TGTACCAGCAGCTCTTACAGGGGCCACGAGCAGTACTTC; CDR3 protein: CTSSSYRGHEQYF
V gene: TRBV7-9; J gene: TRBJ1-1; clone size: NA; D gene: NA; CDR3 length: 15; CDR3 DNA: TGTGCCAGCAGCTTAGCTCAGACAGGAGGGACTGAAGCTTTCTTT; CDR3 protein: CASSLAQTGGTEAFF
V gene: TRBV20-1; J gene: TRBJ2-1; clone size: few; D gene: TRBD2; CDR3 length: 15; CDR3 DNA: TGCAGTGCCAAACGGACGGGAGGTACCTACAATGAGCAGTTCTTC; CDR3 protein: CSAKRTGGTYNEQFF
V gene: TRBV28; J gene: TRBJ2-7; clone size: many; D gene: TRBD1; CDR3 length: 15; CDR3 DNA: TGTGCCAGCAGTCATGGGGGGACAGGGAACTACGAGCAGTACTTC; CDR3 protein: CASSHGGTGNYEQYF
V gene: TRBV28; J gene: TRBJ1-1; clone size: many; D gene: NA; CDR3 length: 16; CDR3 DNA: TGTGCCAGCATTCAACAAACAGCCCCGGCGAACACTGAAGCTTTCTTT; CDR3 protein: CASIQQTAPANTEAFF
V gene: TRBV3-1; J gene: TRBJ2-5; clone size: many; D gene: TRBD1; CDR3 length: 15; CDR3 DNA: TGTGCCAGCAGCCAAGGGACAGGGGGTCAAGAGACCCAGTACTTC; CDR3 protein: CASSQGTGGQETQYF
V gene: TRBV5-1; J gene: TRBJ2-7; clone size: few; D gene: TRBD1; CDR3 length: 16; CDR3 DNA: TGCGCCAGCAGCTTGGCAGGGACAGGGTCGGCCTACGAGCAGTACTTC; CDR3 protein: CASSLAGTGSAYEQYF
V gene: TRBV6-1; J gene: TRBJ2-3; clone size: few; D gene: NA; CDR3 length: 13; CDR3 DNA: TGTGCCAGCAGTGCCAGTCGTCCAGATACGCAGTATTTT; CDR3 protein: CASSASRPDTQYF
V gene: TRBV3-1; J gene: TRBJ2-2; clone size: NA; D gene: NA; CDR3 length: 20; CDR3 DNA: TGTGCCAGCAGCCACACTCCCCACCCCGGACAGAATATGAACACCGGGGAGCTGTTTTTT; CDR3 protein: CASSHTPHPGQNMNTGELFF
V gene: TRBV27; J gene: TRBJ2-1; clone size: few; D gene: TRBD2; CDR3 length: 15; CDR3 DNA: TGTGCCAGCAATCCTAGCGGGAGTCTATCCAGTGAGCAGTTCTTC; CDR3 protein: CASNPSGSLSSEQFF
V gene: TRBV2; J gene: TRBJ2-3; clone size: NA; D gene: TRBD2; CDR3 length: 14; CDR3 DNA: TGTGCCAGCAGTGAGCGGGAGCTCACAGATACGCAGTATTTT; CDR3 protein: CASSERELTDTQYF
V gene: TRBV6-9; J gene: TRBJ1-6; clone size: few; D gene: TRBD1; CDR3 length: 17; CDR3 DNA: TGTGCCAGCAGTTACGATAAGGGGGCAGGGTGGAATTCACCCCTCCACTTT; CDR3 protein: CASSYDKGAGWNSPLHF